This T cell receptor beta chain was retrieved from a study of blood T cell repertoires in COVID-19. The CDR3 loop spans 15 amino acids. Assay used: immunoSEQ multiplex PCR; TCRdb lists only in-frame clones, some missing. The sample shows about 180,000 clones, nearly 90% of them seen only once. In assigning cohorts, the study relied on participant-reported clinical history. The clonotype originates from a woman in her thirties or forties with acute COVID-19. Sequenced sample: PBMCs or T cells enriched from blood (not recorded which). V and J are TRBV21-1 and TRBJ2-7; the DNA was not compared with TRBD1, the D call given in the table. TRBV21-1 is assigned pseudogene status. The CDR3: CASSQRDRGGSEQYF. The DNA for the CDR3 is TGTGCCAGCAGCCAAAGGGACAGGGGAGGGTCCGAGCAGTACTTC.